This T cell receptor beta chain was retrieved from a study of regulatory T cells in long-lasting Graves disease. Whole-study context: Graves' disease counted as persistent after over 5 years of antithyroid drugs with positive TSH receptor antibodies. Findings and limits, study-wide: When disease was persistent, TRBV28, TRBJ1-2 and TRBJ2-5 were the favored segments. Accuracy could have been hurt by small sample size. Among persistent patients, a larger number of public clonotypes were shared (roughly 2,900) than among newly diagnosed patients (roughly 910).

Construction of TCR beta libraries relied on iRepertoire HTBI primers and on Arm-PCR targeting CDR3 regions. MiXCR, applied by TCRdb to the multiplex PCR reads, yields one record per CDR3 protein. The sample consists of some 430,000 distinct CDR3 sequences, about 22% of them appearing once. This clonotype has at least ten counts. Its antigen is unidentified. The CDR3 consists of 15 residues. V was pared by 6 bases and J by 1 base, with 9 bases of the junction left unmatched. CDR1 is MDHEN, CDR2 SYDVKM, per germline. The time point denotes: persistent/refractory GD, antithyroid drugs over 5 years with positive TRAb. RNA isolated from PBMCs was used to make the TCR library.

The chain couples TRBV28 to TRBJ2-7, with 7 bases fitting TRBD1. The sequence derives from a female donor with Graves disease. Material: peripheral blood mononuclear cells (PBMCs), obtained when the disease was refractory, from a patient treated with antithyroid drugs. CDR3 residues: CASSTAGTESYEQYF. The CDR3, as DNA: TGTGCCAGCAGCACCGCCGGGACAGAATCCTACGAGCAGTACTTC.